The TCR beta chain described here comes from a study of T-cell memory formation after mild COVID-19. Study context: The study found TCR clusters largely donor specific.

Constant-segment-primed 5'RACE gave TCR alpha and TCR beta cDNA libraries with sample barcodes and UMIs. MiXCR was run by TCRdb on the 5' RACE reads, yielding one entry per CDR3 protein. The sample contains approximately 290,000 distinct CDR3 sequences, around 19% of which appear only once. Regarding the study as a whole: Contracting CD4+ clones were located mainly in CM and EM, and CD8+ clones in EMRA.

Points on this clonotype: Its target is unknown.

Trimming took 8 bases from V and 7 from J, leaving 5 bases between them. The CDR3 runs 9 residues. CDR1 and CDR2 from the germline V gene are LNHDA and SQIVND (reference sequence). This sequence was found in a man aged 18 to 30 who had mild COVID-19 (a few samples of this study predate the infection). Cell type and time point are not known. Input material: PBMCs or a T cell subset sorted from them (not recorded which). The V gene is TRBV19, the J gene TRBJ1-2; D not resolved. For the CDR3, the DNA is TGTGCCAGTGGCTCTGGCTACACCTTC. Protein sequence: CASGSGYTF.